The rows below give T cell receptor beta chains drawn from one sample of a study of T cell responses to AZD1222 COVID-19 vaccine. Method: immunoSEQ multiplex PCR; TCRdb's copy keeps in-frame clones and lacks some. The sample lists roughly 120,000 clones; roughly 86% were seen once. The sequencing used peripheral blood, collected on day 0 of AZD1222 vaccination. Source of these receptors: an adult in good health. The CDR3 runs from the conserved cysteine through the conserved F or W. D genes are given only for firm matches. For some rows the clone size is stated as once, few or many, or as a class when expanded; others skip it.

v_gene,d_gene,j_gene,abundance,CDR3aa,CDR3nt
TRBV5-1,.,TRBJ1-1,.,CASSPNSYSTMNTEAFF,TGCGCCAGCAGCCCAAACTCGTACAGTACCATGAACACTGAAGCTTTCTTT
TRBV27,.,TRBJ1-2,.,CASSFGREDYGYTF,TGTGCCAGCAGTTTTGGCAGGGAGGACTATGGCTACACCTTC
TRBV29-1,TRBD1,TRBJ2-2,.,CSVMGGQENTGELFF,TGCAGCGTGATGGGGGGACAGGAAAACACCGGGGAGCTGTTTTTT
TRBV1,.,TRBJ2-1,.,CTSSQLFVWGNEQFF,TGCACCAGCAGCCAGTTGTTTGTGTGGGGCAATGAGCAGTTCTTC
TRBV18,.,TRBJ1-1,.,CASSPRGNTEAFF,TGTGCCAGCTCACCACGGGGCAACACTGAAGCTTTCTTT
TRBV27,.,TRBJ2-2,.,CASSFGGLTGELFF,TGTGCCAGCAGTTTCGGAGGGCTGACCGGGGAGCTGTTTTTT
TRBV2,.,TRBJ2-7,.,CASSQVREQYF,TGTGCCAGCAGTCAGGTTCGAGAGCAGTACTTC
TRBV28,TRBD2,TRBJ2-1,.,CASSLRLAGNEQFF,TGTGCCAGCAGTTTAAGGCTAGCGGGAAATGAGCAGTTCTTC
TRBV15,TRBD1,TRBJ2-1,once,CATSADRVSYNEQFF,TGTGCCACCAGCGCTGACAGGGTATCCTACAATGAGCAGTTCTTC
TRBV10-3,TRBD1,TRBJ2-7,.,CAISESGTGSSYEQYF,TGTGCCATCAGTGAGTCAGGGACAGGGAGCTCCTACGAGCAGTACTTC
TRBV4-3,TRBD1,TRBJ1-6,.,CASSQERDRDFGSPLHF,TGCGCCAGCAGCCAAGAGAGGGACAGGGACTTTGGTTCACCCCTCCACTTT
TRBV18,.,TRBJ1-2,.,CASSPQGSGNLYGYTF,TGTGCCAGCTCACCTCAGGGGTCAGGGAACCTCTATGGCTACACCTTC
TRBV7-2,.,TRBJ2-2,.,CASSKQPGVQTGELFF,TGTGCCAGCAGCAAACAACCGGGAGTTCAGACCGGGGAGCTGTTTTTT
TRBV7-9,.,TRBJ1-2,.,CASSRLGRGYTF,TGTGCCAGCAGCCGACTCGGGAGGGGCTACACCTTC
TRBV19,.,TRBJ1-5,.,CASRLRGNQPQHF,TGTGCCAGTAGGCTCCGGGGCAATCAGCCCCAGCATTTT
TRBV2,.,TRBJ1-1,once,CASEGLLKTEAFF,TGTGCCAGCGAGGGGCTGTTAAAGACTGAAGCTTTCTTT
TRBV7-2,.,TRBJ2-5,.,CASSLMGGAAQETQYF,TGTGCCAGCAGCTTAATGGGGGGGGCCGCACAAGAGACCCAGTACTTC
TRBV27,TRBD1,TRBJ1-1,.,CASSYWDRGRTEAFF,TGTGCCAGCAGTTATTGGGACAGGGGAAGGACTGAAGCTTTCTTT
TRBV7-6,TRBD1,TRBJ2-5,.,CASSLALTGTGLETQYF,TGTGCCAGCAGCTTAGCTTTAACCGGGACAGGGTTAGAGACCCAGTACTTC
TRBV19,.,TRBJ1-5,.,CASSIDNAATVSNQPQHF,TGTGCCAGTAGTATAGATAACGCGGCAACCGTTAGCAATCAGCCCCAGCATTTT
TRBV6-5,.,TRBJ1-4,.,CASRNREEGKLFF,TGTGCCAGCAGAAACCGGGAAGAAGGAAAACTGTTTTTT
TRBV19,.,TRBJ2-7,few,CASAEQGAFYEQYF,TGTGCCAGTGCCGAACAGGGAGCTTTCTACGAGCAGTACTTC
TRBV7-6,TRBD2,TRBJ2-1,.,CASSPSGRGGPNEQFF,TGTGCCAGCAGCCCCAGCGGGCGGGGGGGCCCCAATGAGCAGTTCTTC